The sequence of this T cell receptor (beta chain) was determined in a study of CD4+ T cells in melanoma. Using immunoSEQ multiplex PCR, the repertoire was profiled, and TCRdb retains in-frame clones only, with some absent. Altogether about 21,000 clones are present, almost 85% being singletons, with the ten largest covering approximately 4%. The CDR3 consists of 15 residues. Germline V gene data show CDR1 as KGHSH and CDR2 as LQKENI. Trimming pared 3 bases from V and 4 bases from J, leaving 13 bases between. To note about this clone: Its antigen remains unidentified.

Findings of the study overall: In melanoma, neoantigen-specific CD4+ T cells reportedly differed in differentiation state.

Source material: cells from a culture (not recorded whether cultured in vitro). This receptor was obtained from a human donor with melanoma. The chain links TRBV18 to TRBJ1-3; D is possibly TRBD1 (6 bases). CDR3 sequence: CASSPTGTFGNTIYF. The CDR3 region has the DNA TGTGCCAGCTCACCTACCGGGACATTCGGAAACACCATATATTTT.